This entry lists 8 T cell receptor beta chains sequenced from one sample in a study of T cells in Graves' hyperthyroidism and ophthalmopathy. TCR beta CDR3 regions were amplified from RNA. Researchers ran a first-round RT-PCR on the TCR CDR3 using the HTBI primer set. TCRdb fed the multiplex PCR reads into MiXCR, producing one record per CDR3 protein. The profile covers under 400,000 distinct CDR3 sequences, with 21% appearing a single time and under 55% taken by the ten largest. The sequencing input was blood. Receptors were obtained from a woman between 45 and 65 years old with Graves' hyperthyroidism.

This clonotype was observed many times. The genes are TRBV2 and TRBJ1-2, with 8 nucleotides matching TRBD1. The germline gives CDR1 SNHLY, CDR2 FYNNEI. The CDR3 consists of 13 residues. J gave up 8 bases and V 8 bases, and 10 bases lay outside the gene matches. The CDR3 DNA sequence: TGTGCCAGCCACCCCGCCAGGGGGCAAGGCTACACCTTC. Translating it yields CASHPARGQGYTF.

This chain joins TRBV20-1 and TRBJ2-1; 13 bases are a match to TRBD2. Germline loops: CDR1 DFQATT, CDR2 SNEGSKA (reference sequence). Trimming removed 5 bases from V and 9 bases from J; junction bases left unmatched: 4. CDR3 size: 13 residues. The CDR3: CSAGGLAGFEQFF. The CDR3 DNA reads TGCAGTGCTGGGGGACTAGCGGGATTTGAGCAGTTCTTC.

This clonotype was observed at least ten times. V usage is TRBV28 and J usage is TRBJ2-7, with D possibly TRBD1 on 6 matching bases. CDR3 length: 15 amino acids. Germline CDR1 is MDHEN and CDR2 is SYDVKM. Trimming cost V 6 bases and J 2 bases, with 17 bases left between them. In DNA form, the CDR3 reads TGTGCCAGCAGCAAAACAGGGCTTCAAGCCTACGAGCAGTACTTC. It yields the protein CASSKTGLQAYEQYF.

In DNA, the CDR3 is TGCAGTGCTAGCAGCGGAGGGGGCACAGATACGCAGTATTTT. Translated, it gives CSASSGGGTDTQYF. This chain uses TRBV20-1 with TRBJ2-3, with D possibly being TRBD2 (6 bases). V lost 3 bases and J 1 base, leaving 11 bases between the germline ends. CDR1 and CDR2 (germline): DFQATT, SNEGSKA (reference sequence). The CDR3 extends over 14 amino acids.

In its sample, this clonotype was seen many times. The chain uses TRBV6-2 or TRBV6-3 and TRBJ2-7, with 8 bases fitting TRBD2. The CDR3 sequence is 14 residues long. The trim removed 10 bases at V and 3 bases at J, leaving 11 bases unmatched. Germline CDR1 and CDR2: MNHEY and SVGEGT. CDR3 sequence reads: CATQGGTRVYEQYF. CDR3 nucleotides: TGTGCCACCCAAGGTGGGACTAGAGTCTACGAGCAGTACTTC.

This clonotype was counted a few times. The chain carries TRBV20-1 and TRBJ2-5; TRBD1 or TRBD2 may be the D gene (5 bases each). The J call may be incorrect, as the DNA end agrees better with TRBJ2-1. Germline V gene lookup returns CDR1 DFQATT and CDR2 SNEGSKA (reference sequence). The CDR3 covers 15 residues. CDR3 protein: CSARDPGTGQETQFF. The CDR3 bases are TGCAGTGCTAGAGACCCGGGGACCGGCCAAGAGACCCAGTTCTTC.

This clonotype was seen ten or more times. The chain uses TRBV5-6 and TRBJ1-2; D ambiguous. The V gene's germline CDR1 is SGHDT and CDR2 YYEEEE. With 3 bases removed from V and 8 bases from J, the gap between germline ends came to 11 bases. CDR3 length: 12 residues. The DNA of the CDR3 is TGTGCCAGCAGCTCAGGCTTACTAGGCTACACCTTC. It specifies CASSSGLLGYTF.

The sample holds a few counts of this clonotype. V gene TRBV7-9 combines with J gene TRBJ2-7; 9 positions agree with TRBD1. V was clipped by 3 bases and J by 5 bases; unmatched bases: 17. CDR1 and CDR2 from the germline V gene are SEHNR and FQNEAQ (reference sequence). The CDR3 is made up of 18 amino acids. The CDR3 sequence: CASSFDQPKGQGIHEQYF. The CDR3 DNA follows: TGTGCCAGCAGCTTTGACCAACCGAAGGGACAGGGAATCCACGAGCAGTACTTC. Supplemented by reference TRBV7-9 and TRBJ2-7, the full variable domain reads DTGVSQNPRHKITKRGQNVTFRCDPISEHNRLYWYRQTLGQGPEFLTYFQNEAQLEKSRLLSDRFSAERPKGSFSTLEIQRTEQGDSAMYLCASSFDQPKGQGIHEQYFGPGTRLTVT.